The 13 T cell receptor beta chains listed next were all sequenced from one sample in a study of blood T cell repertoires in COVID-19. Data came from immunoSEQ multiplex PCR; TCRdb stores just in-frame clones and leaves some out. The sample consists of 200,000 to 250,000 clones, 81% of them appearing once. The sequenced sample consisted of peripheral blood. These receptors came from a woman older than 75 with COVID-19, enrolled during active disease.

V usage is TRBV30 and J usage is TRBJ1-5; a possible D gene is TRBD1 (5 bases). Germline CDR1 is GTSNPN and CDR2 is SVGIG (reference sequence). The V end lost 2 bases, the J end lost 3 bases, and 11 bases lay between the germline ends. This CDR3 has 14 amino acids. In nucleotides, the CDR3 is TGTGCCTGGAGTAAGGGGCCGGACAATCAGCCCCAGCATTTT. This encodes CAWSKGPDNQPQHF.

CDR3 DNA: TGTGCCAGCAGCCTGGACACCCTAGGCTCCTACGAGCAGTACTTC. As protein: CASSLDTLGSYEQYF. This rearrangement joins TRBV28 to TRBJ2-7; weak D call: TRBD1 (5 bases). The germline V and J ends were trimmed by 6 bases and 0 bases, with 15 bases remaining between them. Looked up from germline, CDR1 is MDHEN and CDR2 is SYDVKM. This CDR3 is 15 amino acids long.

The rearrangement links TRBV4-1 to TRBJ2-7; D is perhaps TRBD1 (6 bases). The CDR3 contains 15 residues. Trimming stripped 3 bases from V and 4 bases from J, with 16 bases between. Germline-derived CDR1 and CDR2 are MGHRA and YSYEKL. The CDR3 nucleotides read TGCGCCAGCAGCCATTTGTTCCTAGGGGGTTACGAGCAGTACTTC. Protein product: CASSHLFLGGYEQYF.

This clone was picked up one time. CDR3 sequence: CASRPGGNEKLFF. The CDR3 coding sequence is TGTGCCAGCCGGCCAGGGGGCAATGAAAAACTGTTTTTT. The V gene is TRBV6-5, the J gene TRBJ1-4; 8 bases are a match to TRBD1. Germline CDR1 MNHEY, CDR2 SVGAGI. This CDR3 is 13 amino acids long. V gave up 8 bases and J gave up 5 bases; unmatched junction bases: 4.

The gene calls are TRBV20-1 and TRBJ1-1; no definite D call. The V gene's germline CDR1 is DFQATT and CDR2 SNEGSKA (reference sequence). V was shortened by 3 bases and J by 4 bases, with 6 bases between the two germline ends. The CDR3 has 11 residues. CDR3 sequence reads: CSARTTTEAFF. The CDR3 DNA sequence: TGCAGTGCTAGGACAACCACTGAAGCTTTCTTT.

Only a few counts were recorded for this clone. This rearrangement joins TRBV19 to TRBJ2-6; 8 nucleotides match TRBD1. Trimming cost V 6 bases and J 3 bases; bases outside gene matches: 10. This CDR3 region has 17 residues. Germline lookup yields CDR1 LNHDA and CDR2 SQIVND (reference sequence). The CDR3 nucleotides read TGTGCCAGTAGACCAGGGGGCCTAAGGGTTGGGGCCAACGTCCTGACTTTC. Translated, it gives CASRPGGLRVGANVLTF.

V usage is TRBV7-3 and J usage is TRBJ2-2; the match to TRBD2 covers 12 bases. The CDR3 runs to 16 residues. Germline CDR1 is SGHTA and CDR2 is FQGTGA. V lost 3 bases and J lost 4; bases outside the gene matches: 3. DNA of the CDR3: TGTGCCAGCAGCTTGCTAGCGGGGGGGCTCACCGGGGAGCTGTTTTTT. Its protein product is CASSLLAGGLTGELFF.

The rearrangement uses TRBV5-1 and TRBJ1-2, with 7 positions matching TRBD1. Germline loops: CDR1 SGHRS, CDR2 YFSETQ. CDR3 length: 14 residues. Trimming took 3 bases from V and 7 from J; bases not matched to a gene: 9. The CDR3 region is CASSWQTGTGGYTF. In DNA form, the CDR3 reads TGCGCCAGCAGCTGGCAGACAGGGACGGGTGGCTACACCTTC.

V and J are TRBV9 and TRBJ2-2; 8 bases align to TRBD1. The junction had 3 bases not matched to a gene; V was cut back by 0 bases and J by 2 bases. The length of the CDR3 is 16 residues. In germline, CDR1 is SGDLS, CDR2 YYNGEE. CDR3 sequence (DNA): TGTGCCAGCAGCGTAGACGGGACAGGTAACACCGGGGAGCTGTTTTTT. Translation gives CASSVDGTGNTGELFF.

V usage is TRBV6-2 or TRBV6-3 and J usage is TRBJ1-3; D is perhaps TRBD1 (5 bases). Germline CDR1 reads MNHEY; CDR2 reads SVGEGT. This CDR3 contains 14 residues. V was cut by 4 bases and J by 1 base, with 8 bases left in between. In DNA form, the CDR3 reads TGTGCCAGCAGTTCGTCAGGGTCTGGAAACACCATATATTTT. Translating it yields CASSSSGSGNTIYF.

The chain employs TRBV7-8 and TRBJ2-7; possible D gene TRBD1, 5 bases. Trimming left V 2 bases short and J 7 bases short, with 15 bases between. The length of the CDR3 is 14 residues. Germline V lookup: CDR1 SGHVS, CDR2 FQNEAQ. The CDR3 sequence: CASSLQRGLGEQYF. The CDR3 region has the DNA TGTGCCAGCAGCTTACAAAGGGGCCTGGGAGAGCAGTACTTC.

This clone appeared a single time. The CDR3: CASSHTGTGDYGYTF. CDR3 sequence (DNA): TGTGCCAGCAGCCACACCGGGACAGGGGACTATGGCTACACCTTC. The V call is TRBV4-2, the J call TRBJ1-2; 10 bases align to TRBD1. Germline CDR1 and CDR2: LGHNA and YNFKEQ. Unmatched junction bases numbered 4, after V lost 3 bases and J lost 3 bases. CDR3 length equals 15 residues.

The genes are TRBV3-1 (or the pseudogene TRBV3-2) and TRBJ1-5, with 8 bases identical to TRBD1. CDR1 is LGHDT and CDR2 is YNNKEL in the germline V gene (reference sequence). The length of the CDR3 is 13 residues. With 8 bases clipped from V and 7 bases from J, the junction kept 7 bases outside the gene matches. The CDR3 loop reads CASQGARGQPQHF. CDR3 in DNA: TGTGCCAGCCAGGGGGCCCGTGGACAGCCCCAGCATTTT.